This TCR beta chain emerged from a study of T cell repertoires in cytomegalovirus infection. Across the whole study: Public signatures in TCR beta pointed to CMV infection and matching HLA type.

TCRdb re-called the reads through MiXCR, storing one row per CDR3 protein. Here the sample spans 150,000 to 200,000 distinct CDR3 sequences, approximately 19% being singletons. V dropped 0 bases and J dropped 4 bases, with 7 bases sitting between them. From germline, CDR1 is SGHRS and CDR2 YFSETQ. CDR3 length: 14 residues. Details on this clonotype: Its antigen is unknown.

Broader study findings: Clonotypes of TCR beta that were HLA-C-restricted and CMV-specific dominated the ex vivo response. Summed frequency of shared TCR beta families picked out CMV carriers who also had the relevant HLA.

Sequenced material: PBMCs. V usage is TRBV5-1 and J usage is TRBJ2-2; D unclear. The clonotype originates from a human donor in good health (CMV status not recorded). Some clones in this sample may be carry-over from other donors' samples. The CDR3 DNA is TGCGCCAGCAGCTTGGAACCATCCACCGGGGAGCTGTTTTTT. It codes for CASSLEPSTGELFF.